This T cell receptor (beta chain) was captured in a study of T cells in narcolepsy. In the study overall: Healthy controls were enrolled alongside patients with narcolepsy type 1 or type 2. Study findings and constraints: Autoreactive HCRT-specific and TRIB2-specific clonotypes were marked in same-patient CSF-versus-blood CD4+ comparisons. Autoreactive clonotypes reportedly recurred in blood of same and different patients, not controls.

Assay used: immunoSEQ multiplex PCR; TCRdb lists only in-frame clones, some missing. The sample includes around 17,000 clones, 72% of them seen just once. The CDR3 extends over 15 amino acids. V trimming: 0 bases; J trimming: 4 bases; junction bases outside the gene matches: 3. Germline V gene sequence: CDR1 SGHRS, CDR2 YFSETQ. Note on this clone: No antigen is known for it.

The chain couples TRBV5-1 to TRBJ1-2, with TRBD1 matching over 10 bases. Sample: CD45RA- memory CD8+ T cells from PBMCs. This clonotype originated in a human donor with narcolepsy. CDR3 sequence reads: CASSLGGQGSYGYTF. In DNA, the CDR3 is TGCGCCAGCAGCTTGGGGGGACAGGGGAGCTATGGCTACACCTTC.